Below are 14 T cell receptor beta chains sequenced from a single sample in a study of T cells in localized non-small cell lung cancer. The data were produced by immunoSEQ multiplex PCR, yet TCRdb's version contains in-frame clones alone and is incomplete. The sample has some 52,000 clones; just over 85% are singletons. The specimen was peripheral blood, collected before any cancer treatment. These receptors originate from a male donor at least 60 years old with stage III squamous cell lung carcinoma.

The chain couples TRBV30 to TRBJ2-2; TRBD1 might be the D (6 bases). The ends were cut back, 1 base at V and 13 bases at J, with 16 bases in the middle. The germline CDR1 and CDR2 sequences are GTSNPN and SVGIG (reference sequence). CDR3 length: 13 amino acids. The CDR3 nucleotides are TGTGCCTGGAGTGAGCGCCAGGGGTTGTGGCTGTTTTTT. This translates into CAWSERQGLWLFF.

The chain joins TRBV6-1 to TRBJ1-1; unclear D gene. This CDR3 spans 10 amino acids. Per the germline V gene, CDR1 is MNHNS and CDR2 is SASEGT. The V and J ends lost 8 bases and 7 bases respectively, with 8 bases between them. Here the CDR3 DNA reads TGTGCCAGCGGGCGTTTTGAAGCTTTCTTT. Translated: CASGRFEAFF.

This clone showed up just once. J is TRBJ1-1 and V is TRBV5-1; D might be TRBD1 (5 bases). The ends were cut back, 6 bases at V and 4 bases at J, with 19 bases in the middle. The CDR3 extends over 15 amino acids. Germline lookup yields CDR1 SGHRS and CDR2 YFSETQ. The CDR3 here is CASTRLPGRPTEAFF. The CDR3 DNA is TGCGCCAGCACCCGTCTGCCGGGACGCCCCACTGAAGCTTTCTTT.

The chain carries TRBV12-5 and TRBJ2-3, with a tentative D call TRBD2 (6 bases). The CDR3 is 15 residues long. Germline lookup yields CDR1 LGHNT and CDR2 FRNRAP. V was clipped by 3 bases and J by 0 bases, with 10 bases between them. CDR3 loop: CASGFWTTSTDTQYF. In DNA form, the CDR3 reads TGTGCTAGTGGTTTCTGGACTACTAGCACAGATACGCAGTATTTT.

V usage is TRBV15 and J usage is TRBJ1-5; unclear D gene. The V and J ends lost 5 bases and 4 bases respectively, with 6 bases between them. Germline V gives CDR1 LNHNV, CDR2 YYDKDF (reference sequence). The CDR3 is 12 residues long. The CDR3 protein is CATSLLNQPQHF. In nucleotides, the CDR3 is TGTGCCACCAGCTTACTAAATCAGCCCCAGCATTTT. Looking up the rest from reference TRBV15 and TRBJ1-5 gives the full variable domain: DAMVIQNPRYQVTQFGKPVTLSCSQTLNHNVMYWYQQKSSQAPKLLFHYYDKDFNNEADTPDNFQSRRPNTSFCFLDIRSPGLGDTAMYLCATSLLNQPQHFGDGTRLSIL.

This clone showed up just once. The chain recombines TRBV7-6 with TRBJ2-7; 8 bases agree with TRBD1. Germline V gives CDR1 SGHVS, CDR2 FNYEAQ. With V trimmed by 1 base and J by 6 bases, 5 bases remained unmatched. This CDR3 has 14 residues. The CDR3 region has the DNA TGTGCCAGCAGCTTAGTAGAACAGGGGGGCGAGCAGTACTTC. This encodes CASSLVEQGGEQYF.

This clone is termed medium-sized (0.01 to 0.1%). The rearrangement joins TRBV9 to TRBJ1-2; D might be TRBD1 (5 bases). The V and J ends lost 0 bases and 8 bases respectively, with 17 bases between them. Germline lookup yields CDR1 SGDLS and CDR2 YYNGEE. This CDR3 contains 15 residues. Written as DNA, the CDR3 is TGTGCCAGCAGCGTAGACGGCAGGGCCCTTCGCGGCTACACCTTC. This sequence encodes CASSVDGRALRGYTF.

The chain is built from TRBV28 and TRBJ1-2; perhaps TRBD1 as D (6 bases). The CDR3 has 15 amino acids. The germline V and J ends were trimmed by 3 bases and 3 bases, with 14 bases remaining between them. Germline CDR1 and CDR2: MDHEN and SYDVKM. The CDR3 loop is CASSFPGAVDYGYTF. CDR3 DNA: TGTGCCAGCAGTTTTCCAGGGGCTGTGGACTATGGCTACACCTTC.

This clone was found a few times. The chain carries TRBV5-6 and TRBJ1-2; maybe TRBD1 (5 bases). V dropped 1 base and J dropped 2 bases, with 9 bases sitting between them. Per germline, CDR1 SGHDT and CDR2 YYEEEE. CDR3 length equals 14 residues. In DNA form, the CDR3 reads TGTGCCAGCAGCTTGTTACGGGGCAACTATGGCTACACCTTC. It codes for CASSLLRGNYGYTF.

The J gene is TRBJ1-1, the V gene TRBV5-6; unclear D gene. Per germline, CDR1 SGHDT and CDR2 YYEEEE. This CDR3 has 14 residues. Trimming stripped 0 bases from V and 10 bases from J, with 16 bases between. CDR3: CASSLEGRGVRAFF. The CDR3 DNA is TGTGCCAGCAGCTTGGAAGGCCGTGGGGTTAGAGCTTTCTTT.

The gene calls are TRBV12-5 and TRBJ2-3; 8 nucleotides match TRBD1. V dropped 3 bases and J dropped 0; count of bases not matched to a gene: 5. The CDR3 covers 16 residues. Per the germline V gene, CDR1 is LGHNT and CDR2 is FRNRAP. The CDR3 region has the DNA TGTGCTAGTGGTTTTTACCAGGGGGCTAGCACAGATACGCAGTATTTT. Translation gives CASGFYQGASTDTQYF. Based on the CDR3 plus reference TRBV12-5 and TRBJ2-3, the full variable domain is DARVTQTPRHKVTEMGQEVTMRCQPILGHNTVFWYRQTMMQGLELLAYFRNRAPLDDSGMPKDRFSAEMPDATLATLKIQPSEPRDSAVYFCASGFYQGASTDTQYFGPGTRLTVL.

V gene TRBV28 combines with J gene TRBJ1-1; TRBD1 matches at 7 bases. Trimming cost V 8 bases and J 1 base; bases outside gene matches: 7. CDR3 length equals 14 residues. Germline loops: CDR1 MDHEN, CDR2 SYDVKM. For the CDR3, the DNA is TGTGCCAGCGGTAATGGGGACAGGAACACTGAAGCTTTCTTT. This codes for CASGNGDRNTEAFF.

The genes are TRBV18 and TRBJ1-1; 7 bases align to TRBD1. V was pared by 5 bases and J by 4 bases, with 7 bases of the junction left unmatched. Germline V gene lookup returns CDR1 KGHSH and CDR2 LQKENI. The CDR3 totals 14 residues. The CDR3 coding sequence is TGTGCCAGCTCATCGGACCCAGGGGGCACTGAAGCTTTCTTT. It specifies CASSSDPGGTEAFF. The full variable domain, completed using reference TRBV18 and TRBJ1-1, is NAGVMQNPRHLVRRRGQEARLRCSPMKGHSHVYWYRQLPEEGLKFMVYLQKENIIDESGMPKERFSAEFPKEGPSILRIQQVVRGDSAAYFCASSSDPGGTEAFFGQGTRLTVV.

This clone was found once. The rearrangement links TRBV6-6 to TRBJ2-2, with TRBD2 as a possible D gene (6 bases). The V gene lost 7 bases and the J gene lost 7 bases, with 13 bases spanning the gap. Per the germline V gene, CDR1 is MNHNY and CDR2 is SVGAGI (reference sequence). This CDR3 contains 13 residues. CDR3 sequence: CASKAGGNGELFF. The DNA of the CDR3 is TGTGCCAGCAAGGCAGGAGGGAACGGGGAGCTGTTTTTT.